Shown below are 11 T cell receptor beta chains from a single sample sequenced in a study of blood T cells in healthy people across ages. Sample-barcoded 5' priming and a J-beta primer mix drove a second PCR of roughly 6 to 12 cycles. In TCRdb, the 5' RACE reads were re-called with MiXCR into one record per CDR3 protein. The data show about 690,000 distinct CDR3 sequences, with roughly 41% seen just once and around 32% held by the top ten. Sequencing was carried out using blood. The origin of the receptors is a man older than 75 in good health.

The CDR3 reads CASSSDRSTSEKLFF. The DNA of the CDR3 is TGTGCCAGCAGTTCCGACAGGAGTACAAGTGAAAAACTGTTTTTT. The chain recombines TRBV28 with TRBJ1-4, with a weak D call TRBD1 (6 bases). Looked up from germline, CDR1 is MDHEN and CDR2 is SYDVKM. The V end lost 4 bases, the J end lost 7 bases, and 16 bases lay between the germline ends. This CDR3 contains 15 residues.

This clonotype was seen a few times. The V call is TRBV6-2 or TRBV6-3, the J call TRBJ2-3, with TRBD1 matching 7 bases. Trimming cost V 7 bases and J 2 bases; bases outside gene matches: 12. The CDR3 sequence is 16 residues long. Germline lookup yields CDR1 MNHEY and CDR2 SVGEGT. DNA for the CDR3: TGTGCCAGCAAGAAGACAGGGCTCAGGGACACAGATACGCAGTATTTT. It specifies CASKKTGLRDTDTQYF.

This chain uses TRBV5-1 with TRBJ2-5; tentative D call: TRBD2 (5 bases). Trimming took off 2 bases at V and 5 bases at J, with 10 bases between the two ends. The CDR3 loop spans 13 amino acids. The germline CDR1 and CDR2 sequences are SGHRS and YFSETQ. As DNA, the CDR3 is TGCGCCAGCAGCTTTGATTCGGGGGAGACCCAGTACTTC. This gives the protein CASSFDSGETQYF.

This clonotype was counted a few times. The genes are TRBV7-9 and TRBJ2-7, with 7 bases lining up with TRBD1. The CDR3 loop spans 13 amino acids. The V and J ends lost 5 bases and 3 bases, in that order; junction bases with no gene match: 4. The germline V gene encodes CDR1 SEHNR and CDR2 FQNEAQ (reference sequence). This CDR3 reads CASSPTGFYEQYF. The CDR3 DNA is TGTGCCAGCAGCCCGACAGGGTTCTACGAGCAGTACTTC.

The gene calls are TRBV5-4 and TRBJ2-4; D might be TRBD1 (6 bases). The J call may be in error: the DNA end matches TRBJ2-7 better. The length of the CDR3 is 15 residues. Germline CDR1 reads SGHNT; CDR2 reads YYREEE (reference sequence). The chain's CDR3 is CASSPGARKTYEQYF. CDR3 nucleotide sequence: TGTGCCAGCAGCCCAGGGGCCAGGAAGACCTACGAGCAGTACTTC.

This chain links TRBV25-1 with TRBJ1-2, with 7 positions matching TRBD1. The CDR3 runs to 14 residues. Unmatched junction bases numbered 11, after V lost 7 bases and J lost 6 bases. Germline CDR1 is MGHDK and CDR2 is SYGVNS. CDR3 nucleotides: TGTGCCAGCAACGAAAATGACAGGGTCGATGGCTACACCTTC. Translated, it gives CASNENDRVDGYTF.

The V call is TRBV7-2, the J call TRBJ1-5; D is possibly TRBD1 (5 bases). The CDR3 runs to 15 residues. Trimming removed 1 base from V and 2 bases from J, with 9 bases in between. Per germline, CDR1 SGHTA and CDR2 FQGNSA. CDR3 nucleotide sequence: TGTGCCAGCAGCTTAGATCAGGGACGCAATCAGCCCCAGCATTTT. As protein: CASSLDQGRNQPQHF.

The count of this clonotype is one. The genes are TRBV6-6 and TRBJ1-5; D remains unclear. CDR1 MNHNY and CDR2 SVGAGI come from the germline V gene (reference sequence). The germline V and J ends were trimmed by 5 bases and 5 bases, with 10 bases remaining between them. This CDR3 is built from 13 residues. The CDR3 DNA reads TGTGCCAGCAGTGACATCCTGGATCAGCCCCAGCATTTT. Translating gives CASSDILDQPQHF.

This clonotype has just one count. V usage is TRBV20-1 and J usage is TRBJ1-2; possible D gene TRBD1, 6 bases. V lost 7 bases and J 4 bases, leaving 10 bases between the germline ends. The CDR3 loop spans 11 amino acids. Germline values: CDR1 DFQATT, CDR2 SNEGSKA (reference sequence). The CDR3 sequence: CSGTEIYGYTF. DNA for the CDR3: TGCAGTGGGACAGAGATCTATGGCTACACCTTC.

This chain connects TRBV5-4 to TRBJ1-2; TRBD1 aligns across 9 bases. There are 16 residues in the CDR3. V lost 0 bases to trimming and J lost 4 bases; unmatched junction nucleotides: 7. The germline V gene has CDR1 SGHNT and CDR2 YYREEE (reference sequence). For the CDR3, the DNA is TGTGCCAGCAGCTTGGTAGGGGGACAGGGAGGCTATGGCTACACCTTC. Amino acid sequence: CASSLVGGQGGYGYTF.

The sample holds a few counts of this clonotype. The genes are TRBV6-2 or TRBV6-3 and TRBJ2-7; 7 bases map to TRBD1. Germline V gene sequence: CDR1 MNHEY, CDR2 SVGEGT. V lost 6 bases to trimming and J lost 5 bases; unmatched junction nucleotides: 13. CDR3 size: 15 residues. The CDR3 loop reads CASRNRDRVRNEQYF. CDR3 in DNA: TGTGCCAGCAGGAACAGAGACAGGGTAAGGAACGAGCAGTACTTC.